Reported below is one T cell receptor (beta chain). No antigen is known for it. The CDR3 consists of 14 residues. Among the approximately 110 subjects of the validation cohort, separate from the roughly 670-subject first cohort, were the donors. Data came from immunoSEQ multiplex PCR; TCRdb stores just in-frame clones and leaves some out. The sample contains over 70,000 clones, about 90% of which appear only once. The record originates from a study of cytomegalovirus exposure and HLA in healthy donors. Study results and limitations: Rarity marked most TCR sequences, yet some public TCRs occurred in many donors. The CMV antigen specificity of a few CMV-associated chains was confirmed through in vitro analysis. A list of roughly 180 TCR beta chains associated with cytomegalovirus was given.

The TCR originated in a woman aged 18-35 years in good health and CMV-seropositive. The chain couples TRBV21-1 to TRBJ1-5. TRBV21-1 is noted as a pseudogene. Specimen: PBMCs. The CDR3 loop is CASSKRDSNQPQHF. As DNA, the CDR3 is TGTGCCAGCAGCAAACGGGATAGCAATCAGCCCCAGCATTTT.